This passage covers 19 T cell receptor beta chains from one sample sequenced in a study of shared clonotypes between healthy human individuals. Terminally differentiated effector memory CD45RA+ cells were left out of the naive CD8 fraction, which was CD45RO-negative and positively selected for CCR7. Clones were read by immunoSEQ multiplex PCR, and TCRdb kept only the in-frame ones, dropping some. Of about 2 million clones listed, about 95% were seen once; the top ten hold 1% to 1.5%. Specimen: naive CD8+ T cells sorted from blood. The receptor set was obtained from a man younger than 30 in good health.

This rearrangement joins TRBV7-9 to TRBJ2-3, with D tentatively TRBD1 (6 bases). V was pared by 5 bases and J by 5 bases, with 20 bases between. In germline, CDR1 is SEHNR, CDR2 FQNEAQ (reference sequence). This CDR3 spans 16 amino acids. In DNA, the CDR3 is TGTGCCAGCAGCCCAGGTAGTCTGGGGGCTAAAGATACGCAGTATTTT. Amino acids: CASSPGSLGAKDTQYF. Variable domain in full (rest from reference TRBV7-9 and TRBJ2-3): DTGVSQNPRHKITKRGQNVTFRCDPISEHNRLYWYRQTLGQGPEFLTYFQNEAQLEKSRLLSDRFSAERPKGSFSTLEIQRTEQGDSAMYLCASSPGSLGAKDTQYFGPGTRLTVL.

The chain joins TRBV11-2 to TRBJ2-3; 9 nucleotides match TRBD2. V trimming: 5 bases; J trimming: 2 bases; junction bases outside the gene matches: 11. The CDR3 covers 17 residues. The germline gives CDR1 SGHAT, CDR2 FQNNGV. The CDR3 here is CASSPSRLAGLTDTQYF. Here the CDR3 DNA reads TGTGCCAGCAGCCCTAGTAGGCTAGCGGGGCTCACAGATACGCAGTATTTT.

J is TRBJ2-1 and V is TRBV7-2; TRBD2 matches at 8 bases. Germline V lookup: CDR1 SGHTA, CDR2 FQGNSA. The CDR3 loop spans 16 amino acids. Germline trimming cut 6 bases from V and 6 bases from J; bases unmatched to any gene: 13. The CDR3 is CASRPSGTSPRNEQFF. CDR3 sequence (DNA): TGTGCCAGCAGGCCCTCCGGGACTAGTCCCCGCAATGAGCAGTTCTTC.

The rearrangement uses TRBV30 and TRBJ2-1; D gene ambiguous. The CDR3 consists of 11 residues. Trimming pared 2 bases from V and 6 bases from J, leaving 5 bases between. Germline V gives CDR1 GTSNPN, CDR2 SVGIG (reference sequence). The CDR3 DNA follows: TGTGCCTGGAGTATCGGCAATGAGCAGTTCTTC. Its translation is CAWSIGNEQFF.

The J gene is TRBJ2-2, the V gene TRBV6-5, with 7 bases fitting TRBD2. Germline loops: CDR1 MNHEY, CDR2 SVGAGI. The CDR3 spans 14 residues. The V and J ends lost 8 bases and 1 base, in that order; junction bases with no gene match: 4. CDR3 nucleotide sequence: TGTGCCAGCCGAGCGGGATTGAACACCGGGGAGCTGTTTTTT. This gives the protein CASRAGLNTGELFF.

The table lists this clone with a count of one. Additional DNA sequences in this sample encode the identical CDR3. The chain couples TRBV9 to TRBJ2-7, with D perhaps TRBD2 (5 bases). The V gene's germline CDR1 is SGDLS and CDR2 YYNGEE. The CDR3 is made up of 14 amino acids. Between the trimmed V and J ends, which lost 2 bases and 3 bases, there was a span of 12 bases. CDR3 region: CASSVSDGGYEQYF. The CDR3 nucleotides read TGTGCCAGCAGCGTTTCGGACGGAGGCTACGAGCAGTACTTC.

This clone was detected a few times. The CDR3 reads CASTGMNTEAFF. CDR3 nucleotide sequence: TGTGCCAGCACGGGGATGAACACTGAAGCTTTCTTT. The gene calls are TRBV2 and TRBJ1-1; D not resolved. In germline, CDR1 is SNHLY, CDR2 FYNNEI. The CDR3 is made up of 12 amino acids. Deletions cut 7 bases from V and 0 bases from J, with 6 bases between. The variable domain in full, completed from reference TRBV2 and TRBJ1-1, reads EPEVTQTPSHQVTQMGQEVILRCVPISNHLYFYWYRQILGQKVEFLVSFYNNEISEKSEIFDDQFSVERPDGSNFTLKIRSTKLEDSAMYFCASTGMNTEAFFGQGTRLTVV.

For this clone: Other DNA sequences of this sample code for an identical CDR3. The gene calls are TRBV28 and TRBJ2-7; D might be TRBD1 (5 bases). Per the germline V gene, CDR1 is MDHEN and CDR2 is SYDVKM. Trimming stripped 6 bases from V and 2 bases from J, with 14 bases between. This CDR3 is 14 amino acids long. The CDR3, as DNA: TGTGCCAGCAGCCTCCCCGACAGCCCCTACGAGCAGTACTTC. This gives the protein CASSLPDSPYEQYF.

The gene calls are TRBV4-1 and TRBJ2-7; D may be TRBD2 (7 bases). The CDR3 length is 16 residues. Germline loops: CDR1 MGHRA, CDR2 YSYEKL. Trimming left V 2 bases short and J 5 bases short, with 19 bases between. The CDR3 region has the DNA TGCGCCAGCAGCCAACTAGGGGGAGGGCCCGGAGACGAGCAGTACTTC. This codes for CASSQLGGGPGDEQYF.

This chain joins TRBV16 and TRBJ1-6; D might be TRBD1 (5 bases). The V gene's germline CDR1 is KGHSY and CDR2 FQNENV. V was clipped by 3 bases and J by 7 bases, with 16 bases between them. The CDR3 loop spans 16 amino acids. The CDR3 DNA is TGTGCCAGCAGCCACACCGGGGGGGGTGGCAATTCACCCCTCCACTTT. Encoded protein: CASSHTGGGGNSPLHF.

This chain connects TRBV30 to TRBJ2-5; 9 nucleotides align to TRBD1. The germline CDR1 and CDR2 sequences are GTSNPN and SVGIG (reference sequence). The CDR3 runs 15 residues. V shed 1 base, J shed 4 bases, and the junction held 7 bases outside the gene matches. The chain's CDR3 is CAWSGGQGLRETQYF. DNA for the CDR3: TGTGCCTGGAGTGGGGGACAGGGCCTAAGAGAGACCCAGTACTTC.

The J gene is TRBJ2-7, the V gene TRBV13; 12 bases align to TRBD2. Germline lookup yields CDR1 PRHDT and CDR2 FYEKMQ (reference sequence). The CDR3 consists of 16 residues. V dropped 2 bases and J dropped 3; count of bases not matched to a gene: 5. The CDR3 is CASSLFGTSGLYEQYF. CDR3 DNA sequence: TGTGCCAGCAGCTTATTCGGGACTAGCGGGCTCTACGAGCAGTACTTC.

The genes are TRBV2 and TRBJ2-1; 9 nucleotides agree with TRBD1. With 6 bases clipped from V and 6 bases from J, the junction kept 9 bases outside the gene matches. Germline loops: CDR1 SNHLY, CDR2 FYNNEI. The length of the CDR3 is 15 residues. The CDR3 is CASSVGQGRLNEQFF. In nucleotides, the CDR3 is TGTGCCAGCAGCGTCGGACAGGGGAGGCTCAATGAGCAGTTCTTC.

The rearrangement links TRBV27 to TRBJ2-7; no reliable D call. Germline CDR1 and CDR2: MNHEY and SMNVEV (reference sequence). V dropped 6 bases and J dropped 4 bases, with 13 bases sitting between them. This CDR3 is 13 amino acids long. CDR3 residues: CASSYQAPYEQYF. CDR3 bases: TGTGCCAGCAGCTACCAGGCACCGTACGAGCAGTACTTC.

The chain links TRBV7-8 to TRBJ1-5; D is unresolved. The CDR3 covers 10 residues. Trimming shortened V by 6 bases and J by 5 bases, and 2 bases separated the two germline ends. The V gene's germline CDR1 is SGHVS and CDR2 FQNEAQ. CDR3 region: CASRDQPQHF. As DNA, the CDR3 is TGTGCCAGCAGAGATCAGCCCCAGCATTTT.

CDR3 amino acids: CASSLGSGREDYGYTF. DNA of the CDR3: TGTGCCAGCAGTTTAGGTTCGGGCAGGGAAGACTATGGCTACACCTTC. The rearrangement links TRBV28 to TRBJ1-2; possibly TRBD1 for D (5 bases). Between the trimmed V and J ends, which lost 2 bases and 3 bases, there was a span of 16 bases. The CDR3 loop spans 16 amino acids. Germline CDR1 MDHEN, CDR2 SYDVKM.

The V gene is TRBV6-5, the J gene TRBJ2-3; 7 bases agree with TRBD1. V lost 4 bases, J lost 5 bases, and 6 bases stayed unmatched. Germline lookup yields CDR1 MNHEY and CDR2 SVGAGI. The CDR3 length is 14 residues. This CDR3 is CASSLTGNGDTQYF. Written as DNA, the CDR3 is TGTGCCAGCAGTTTGACAGGGAATGGAGATACGCAGTATTTT.

The chain joins TRBV7-9 to TRBJ1-4; no definite D call. Trimming removed 5 bases at V and 5 bases at J, with 9 bases between. Germline V gene data show CDR1 as SEHNR and CDR2 as FQNEAQ (reference sequence). The CDR3 sequence is 13 residues long. In nucleotides, the CDR3 is TGTGCCAGCAGCACCGGACTGAATGAAAAACTGTTTTTT. Its protein product is CASSTGLNEKLFF.

This clone was counted a single time. The chain recombines TRBV9 with TRBJ1-1; D is perhaps TRBD1 (5 bases). Germline V gene sequence: CDR1 SGDLS, CDR2 YYNGEE. The CDR3 sequence is 14 residues long. Trimming shortened V by 4 bases and J by 4 bases, and 14 bases separated the two germline ends. Here the CDR3 reads CASSPGGAPTEAFF. In DNA, the CDR3 is TGTGCCAGCAGCCCCGGGGGAGCACCCACTGAAGCTTTCTTT.